This TCR beta chain comes out of a study of control samples from healthy donors and cancer patients. Clones were read by immunoSEQ multiplex PCR, and TCRdb kept only the in-frame ones, dropping some. This sample carries about 41,000 clones, approximately 94% of them seen once, and the ten largest clones take under 30%. This sequence originates from a man between 60 and 75 years old in good health. The sample taken for sequencing was blood.

The CDR3 bases are TGTGCCAGCAGCTTAGGGGCAGGGGGATACAATCAGCCCCAGCATTTT. Amino acid sequence: CASSLGAGGYNQPQHF. The rearrangement links TRBV11-2 to TRBJ1-5, with 7 nucleotides matching TRBD1. The CDR3 covers 16 residues. In germline, CDR1 is SGHAT, CDR2 FQNNGV. J lost 3 bases, V lost 1 base, and 6 bases had no gene match. The full variable domain, rest sourced from reference TRBV11-2 and TRBJ1-5, is EAGVAQSPRYKIIEKRQSVAFWCNPISGHATLYWYQQILGQGPKLLIQFQNNGVVDDSQLPKDRFSAERLKGVDSTLKIQPAKLEDSAVYLCASSLGAGGYNQPQHFGDGTRLSIL.